The rows below give T cell receptor beta chains drawn from one sample of a study of early T cells in non-severe SARS-CoV-2 infection. TCRdb re-analysed the 5' RACE reads in MiXCR, keeping a single row per CDR3 protein. The repertoire consists of roughly 45,000 distinct CDR3 sequences, with approximately 5.7% occurring once and the leading ten covering roughly 6.9%. Sequenced here: whole blood, sampled at baseline. These receptors were collected from an adult who was a healthcare worker with PCR-confirmed SARS-CoV-2 infection or an uninfected control (not recorded which). Both conserved end residues are part of each CDR3. D genes are given only for firm matches. Size values are once, few and many counts, or a class for expanded clones, and some rows have none.

TRBV11-1	NA	many	TRBJ2-7	CASSQLPRDYEQYF	TGTGCCAGCAGCCAGTTGCCCAGAGACTACGAGCAGTACTTC
TRBV7-6	NA	many	TRBJ1-4	CASSLGGRGHLISGNEKLFF	TGTGCCAGCAGCTTAGGAGGACGGGGACATCTTATTTCTGGTAATGAAAAACTGTTTTTT
TRBV7-8	NA	many	TRBJ2-1	CASNRQASYNEQFF	TGTGCCAGCAACAGACAGGCTTCCTACAATGAGCAGTTCTTC
TRBV29-1	TRBD1	many	TRBJ1-5	CSVGTGRNQPQHF	TGCAGCGTCGGGACAGGTCGTAATCAGCCCCAGCATTTT
TRBV29-1	TRBD1	NA	TRBJ1-3	CSVGGGAGNTIYF	TGCAGCGTTGGAGGGGGCGCTGGAAACACCATATATTTT
TRBV11-2	TRBD1	many	TRBJ2-1	CASSRKRTGLWDEQFF	TGTGCCAGCAGCCGAAAACGGACAGGGTTATGGGATGAGCAGTTCTTC
TRBV12-3/TRBV12-4	NA	NA	TRBJ2-3	CASRPILGAKADTQYF	TGTGCCAGCCGACCCATCTTGGGAGCAAAGGCAGATACGCAGTATTTT
TRBV29-1	NA	NA	TRBJ1-2	CSFLTDNYGYTF	TGCAGCTTCCTGACGGACAACTATGGCTACACCTTC
TRBV20-1	NA	NA	TRBJ1-5	CSAKEPTDPGQPQHF	TGCAGTGCTAAAGAACCCACAGACCCGGGTCAGCCCCAGCATTTT
TRBV20-1	NA	many	TRBJ1-6	CSAILDSLNNSPLHF	TGCAGTGCAATCCTCGACAGCCTAAATAATTCACCCCTCCACTTT
TRBV6-1	TRBD2	many	TRBJ2-1	CASNELTSGSSEQFF	TGTGCCAGCAATGAATTGACTAGCGGGAGTAGTGAGCAGTTCTTC